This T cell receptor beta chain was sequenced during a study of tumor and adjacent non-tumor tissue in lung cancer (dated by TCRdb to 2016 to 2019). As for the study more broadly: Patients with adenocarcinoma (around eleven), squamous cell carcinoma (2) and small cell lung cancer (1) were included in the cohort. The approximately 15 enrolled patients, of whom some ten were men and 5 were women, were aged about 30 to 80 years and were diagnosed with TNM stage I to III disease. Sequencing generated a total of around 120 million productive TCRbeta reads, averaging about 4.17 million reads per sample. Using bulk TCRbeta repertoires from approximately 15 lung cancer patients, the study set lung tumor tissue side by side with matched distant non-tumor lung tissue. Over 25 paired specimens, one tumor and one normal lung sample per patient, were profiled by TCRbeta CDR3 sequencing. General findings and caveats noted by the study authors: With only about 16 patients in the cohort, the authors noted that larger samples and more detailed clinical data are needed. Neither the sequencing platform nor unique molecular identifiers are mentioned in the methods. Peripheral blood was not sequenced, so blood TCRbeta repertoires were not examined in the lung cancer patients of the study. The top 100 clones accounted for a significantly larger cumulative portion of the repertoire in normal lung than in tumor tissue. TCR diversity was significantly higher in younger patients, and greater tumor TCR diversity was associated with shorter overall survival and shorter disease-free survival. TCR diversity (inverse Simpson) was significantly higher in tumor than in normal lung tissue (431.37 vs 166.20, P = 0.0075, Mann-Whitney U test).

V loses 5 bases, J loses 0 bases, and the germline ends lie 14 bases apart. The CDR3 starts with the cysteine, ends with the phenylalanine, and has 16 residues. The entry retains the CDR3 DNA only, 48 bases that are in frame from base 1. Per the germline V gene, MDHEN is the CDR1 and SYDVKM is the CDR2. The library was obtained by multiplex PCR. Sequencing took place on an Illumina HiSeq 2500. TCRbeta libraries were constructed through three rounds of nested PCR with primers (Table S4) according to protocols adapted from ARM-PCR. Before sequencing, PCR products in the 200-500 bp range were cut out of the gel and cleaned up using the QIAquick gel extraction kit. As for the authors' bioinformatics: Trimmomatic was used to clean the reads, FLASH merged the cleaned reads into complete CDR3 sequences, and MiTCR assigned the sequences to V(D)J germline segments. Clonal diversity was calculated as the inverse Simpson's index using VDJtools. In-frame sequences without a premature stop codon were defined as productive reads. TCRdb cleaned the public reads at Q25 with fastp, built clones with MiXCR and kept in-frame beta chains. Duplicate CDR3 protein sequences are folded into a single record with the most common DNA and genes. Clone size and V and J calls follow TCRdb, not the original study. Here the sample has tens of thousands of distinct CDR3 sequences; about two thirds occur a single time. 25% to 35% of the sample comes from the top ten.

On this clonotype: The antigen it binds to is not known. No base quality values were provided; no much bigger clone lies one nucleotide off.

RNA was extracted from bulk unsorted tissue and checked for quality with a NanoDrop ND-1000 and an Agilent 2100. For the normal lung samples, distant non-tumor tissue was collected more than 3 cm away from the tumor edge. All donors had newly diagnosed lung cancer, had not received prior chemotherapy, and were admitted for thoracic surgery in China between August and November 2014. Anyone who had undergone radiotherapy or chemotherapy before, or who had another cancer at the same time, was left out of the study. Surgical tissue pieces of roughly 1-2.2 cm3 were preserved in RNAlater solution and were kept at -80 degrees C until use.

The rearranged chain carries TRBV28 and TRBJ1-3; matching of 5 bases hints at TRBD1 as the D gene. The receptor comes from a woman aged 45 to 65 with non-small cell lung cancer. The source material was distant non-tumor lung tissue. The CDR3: CASSRDRLISGNTIYF. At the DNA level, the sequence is TGTGCCAGCAGTCGGGACCGACTTATCTCTGGAAACACCATATATTTT.